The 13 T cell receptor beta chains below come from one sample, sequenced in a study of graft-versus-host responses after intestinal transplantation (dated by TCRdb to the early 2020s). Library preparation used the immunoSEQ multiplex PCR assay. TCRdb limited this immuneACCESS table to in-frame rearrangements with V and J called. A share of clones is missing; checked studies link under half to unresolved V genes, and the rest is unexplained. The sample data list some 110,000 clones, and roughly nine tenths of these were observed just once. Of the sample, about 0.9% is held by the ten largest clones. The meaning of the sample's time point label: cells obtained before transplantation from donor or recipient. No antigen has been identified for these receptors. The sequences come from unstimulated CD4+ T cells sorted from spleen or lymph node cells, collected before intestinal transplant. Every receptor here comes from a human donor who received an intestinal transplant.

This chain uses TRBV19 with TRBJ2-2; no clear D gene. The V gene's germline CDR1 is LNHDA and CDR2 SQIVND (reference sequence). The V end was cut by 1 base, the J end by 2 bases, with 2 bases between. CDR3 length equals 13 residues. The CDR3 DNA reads TGTGCCAGTAGTATAGGAAACACCGGGGAGCTGTTTTTT. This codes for CASSIGNTGELFF.

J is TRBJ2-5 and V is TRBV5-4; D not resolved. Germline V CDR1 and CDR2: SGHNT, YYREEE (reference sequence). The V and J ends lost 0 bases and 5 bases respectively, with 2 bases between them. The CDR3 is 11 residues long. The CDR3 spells CASSLAETQYF. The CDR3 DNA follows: TGTGCCAGCAGCTTGGCGGAGACCCAGTACTTC.

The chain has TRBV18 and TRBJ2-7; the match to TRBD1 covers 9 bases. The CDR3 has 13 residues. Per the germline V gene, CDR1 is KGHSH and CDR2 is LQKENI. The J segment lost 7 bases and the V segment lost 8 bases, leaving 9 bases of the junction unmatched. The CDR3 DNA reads TGTGCCAGCGGGACAGGGTCCGGGTGGGAGCAGTACTTC. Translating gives CASGTGSGWEQYF.

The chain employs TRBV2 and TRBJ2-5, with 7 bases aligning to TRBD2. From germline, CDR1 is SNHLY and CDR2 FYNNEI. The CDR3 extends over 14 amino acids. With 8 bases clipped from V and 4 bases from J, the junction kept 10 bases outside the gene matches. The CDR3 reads CASSPWEGGETQYF. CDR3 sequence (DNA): TGTGCCAGCTCCCCTTGGGAGGGCGGAGAGACCCAGTACTTC.

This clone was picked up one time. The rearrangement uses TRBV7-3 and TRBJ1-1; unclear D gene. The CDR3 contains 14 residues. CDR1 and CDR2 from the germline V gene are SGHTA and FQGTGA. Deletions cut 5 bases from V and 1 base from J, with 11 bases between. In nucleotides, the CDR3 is TGTGCCAGCAGCCCCGGGTCGGGGAACACTGAAGCTTTCTTT. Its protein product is CASSPGSGNTEAFF.

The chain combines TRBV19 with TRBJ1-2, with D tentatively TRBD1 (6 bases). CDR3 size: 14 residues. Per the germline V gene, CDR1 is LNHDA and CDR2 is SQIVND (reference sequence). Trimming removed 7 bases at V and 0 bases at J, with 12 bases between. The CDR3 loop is CASNAGHANYGYTF. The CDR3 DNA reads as TGTGCCAGTAATGCGGGACATGCTAACTATGGCTACACCTTC.

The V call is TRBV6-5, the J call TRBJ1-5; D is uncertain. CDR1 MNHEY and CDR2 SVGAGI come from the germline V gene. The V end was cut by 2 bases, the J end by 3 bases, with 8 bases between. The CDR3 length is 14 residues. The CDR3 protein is CASSYGRFNQPQHF. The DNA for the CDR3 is TGTGCCAGCAGTTACGGCAGGTTCAATCAGCCCCAGCATTTT.

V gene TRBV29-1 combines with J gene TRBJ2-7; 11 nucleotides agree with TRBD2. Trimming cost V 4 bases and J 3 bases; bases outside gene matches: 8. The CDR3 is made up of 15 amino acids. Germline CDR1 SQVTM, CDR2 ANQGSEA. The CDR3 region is CSVAGTSGRGYEQYF. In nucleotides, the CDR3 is TGCAGCGTTGCGGGGACTAGCGGAAGAGGCTACGAGCAGTACTTC.

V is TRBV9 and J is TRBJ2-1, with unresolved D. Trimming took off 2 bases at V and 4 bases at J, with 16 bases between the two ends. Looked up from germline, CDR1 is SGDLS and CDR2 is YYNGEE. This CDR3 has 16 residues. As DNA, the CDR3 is TGTGCCAGCAGCGTCTCGTCGGCTGCGCCGTACAATGAGCAGTTCTTC. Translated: CASSVSSAAPYNEQFF.

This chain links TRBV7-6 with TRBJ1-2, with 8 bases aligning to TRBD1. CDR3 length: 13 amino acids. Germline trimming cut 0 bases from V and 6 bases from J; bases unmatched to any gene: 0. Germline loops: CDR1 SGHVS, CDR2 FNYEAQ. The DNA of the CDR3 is TGTGCCAGCAGCTTAGCGGGACAGGATGGCTACACCTTC. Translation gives CASSLAGQDGYTF.

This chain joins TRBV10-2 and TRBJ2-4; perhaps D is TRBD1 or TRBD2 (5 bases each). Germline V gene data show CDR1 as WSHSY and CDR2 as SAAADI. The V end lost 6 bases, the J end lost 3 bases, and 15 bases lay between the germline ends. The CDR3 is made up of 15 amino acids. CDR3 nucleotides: TGCGCCAGCAGAGTTCCGGGACCCGACAAAAACATTCAGTACTTC. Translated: CASRVPGPDKNIQYF.

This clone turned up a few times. The CDR3 region is CASSLDRGRDTGELFF. The CDR3 DNA reads as TGCGCCAGCAGCTTGGACAGGGGGAGGGACACCGGGGAGCTGTTTTTT. This chain joins TRBV5-1 and TRBJ2-2, with a tentative D call TRBD1 (8 bases). This CDR3 spans 16 amino acids. V was cut by 0 bases and J by 3 bases, with 12 bases left in between. The V gene's germline CDR1 is SGHRS and CDR2 YFSETQ.

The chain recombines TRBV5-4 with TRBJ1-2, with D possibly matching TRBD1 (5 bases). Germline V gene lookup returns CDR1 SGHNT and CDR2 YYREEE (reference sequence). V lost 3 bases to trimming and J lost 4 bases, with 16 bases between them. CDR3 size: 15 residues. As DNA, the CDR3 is TGTGCCAGCAGCTACAGGCCCGAGGTGAGCTATGGCTACACCTTC. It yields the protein CASSYRPEVSYGYTF.